A selection of T cell receptor beta chains follows, all from one sample in a study of blood T cells in healthy people across ages. TCRdb fed the 5' RACE reads into MiXCR, producing one record per CDR3 protein. The table lists more than 1,400,000 distinct CDR3 sequences, approximately 38% of them singletons. Sequences were obtained from blood. All receptors come from a young woman in good health. The CDR3 runs from the conserved cysteine through the conserved F or W. A D gene is named only where the DNA matches it firmly. Clone sizes are given selectively: once, few, many, or a class where the clone is expanded.

abundance: few
d_gene: -
j_gene: TRBJ1-5
v_gene: TRBV7-9
CDR3nt: TGTGCCAGCAGCCTCGAAGACGGGGCACAAAATCAGCCCCAGCATTTT
CDR3aa: CASSLEDGAQNQPQHF

abundance: -
d_gene: TRBD2
j_gene: TRBJ2-1
v_gene: TRBV5-1
CDR3nt: TGCGCCAGCAGCAAACGGACTAGCGGGAGCTCCTACAATGAGCAGTTCTTC
CDR3aa: CASSKRTSGSSYNEQFF

abundance: few
d_gene: TRBD2
j_gene: TRBJ2-3
v_gene: TRBV5-1
CDR3nt: TGCGCCAGCAGCATACTAGCGGGGGTTACCTTCACAGATACGCAGTATTTT
CDR3aa: CASSILAGVTFTDTQYF

abundance: few
d_gene: TRBD2
j_gene: TRBJ2-7
v_gene: TRBV14
CDR3nt: TGTGCCAGCAGCCAGTACTCCGGGGGGTACGAGCAGTACTTC
CDR3aa: CASSQYSGGYEQYF

abundance: -
d_gene: -
j_gene: TRBJ2-3
v_gene: TRBV4-2
CDR3nt: TGTGCCAGCAGCCACCGAGCGGCCCCCACTGCCGATACGCAGTATTTT
CDR3aa: CASSHRAAPTADTQYF

abundance: few
d_gene: TRBD1
j_gene: TRBJ2-1
v_gene: TRBV6-2/TRBV6-3
CDR3nt: TGTGCCAGCATAGGGGGCACGTACAATGAGCAGTTCTTC
CDR3aa: CASIGGTYNEQFF

abundance: -
d_gene: -
j_gene: TRBJ2-7
v_gene: TRBV20-1
CDR3nt: TGCAGTGCCGAGGGACTGCACTCCTACGAGCAGTACTTC
CDR3aa: CSAEGLHSYEQYF

abundance: -
d_gene: -
j_gene: TRBJ2-7
v_gene: TRBV20-1
CDR3nt: TGCAGTGCTAGTCCGATTAGCGGATATCTTAACGAGCAGTACTTC
CDR3aa: CSASPISGYLNEQYF

abundance: few
d_gene: -
j_gene: TRBJ2-2
v_gene: TRBV3-1
CDR3nt: TGTGCCAGCAGCCCCACAAGGACCGGAGAGACGGGGGAGCTGTTTTTT
CDR3aa: CASSPTRTGETGELFF

abundance: few
d_gene: -
j_gene: TRBJ2-1
v_gene: TRBV7-2
CDR3nt: TGTGCCAGCAGCTTAGGTAGGGCCACCTACAATGAGCAGTTCTTC
CDR3aa: CASSLGRATYNEQFF

abundance: -
d_gene: TRBD1
j_gene: TRBJ1-1
v_gene: TRBV30
CDR3nt: TGTGCCTGGAGCCCGCGGACAGGGGAAGCAGCTTTCTTT
CDR3aa: CAWSPRTGEAAFF

abundance: -
d_gene: -
j_gene: TRBJ1-6
v_gene: TRBV21-1
CDR3nt: TGTGCCAGCAGCAAATCGATACAGGGGGCGCTTCTACCGAATTCACCCCTCCACTTT
CDR3aa: CASSKSIQGALLPNSPLHF

abundance: -
d_gene: -
j_gene: TRBJ1-2
v_gene: TRBV20-1
CDR3nt: TGCAGTGCCCAGGGGACAACTAACTATGGCTACACCTTC
CDR3aa: CSAQGTTNYGYTF

abundance: -
d_gene: -
j_gene: TRBJ2-5
v_gene: TRBV24-1
CDR3nt: TGTGCCACCAGTGATTTAAGCAGCCAAGAGACCCAGTACTTC
CDR3aa: CATSDLSSQETQYF

abundance: -
d_gene: TRBD2
j_gene: TRBJ2-5
v_gene: TRBV7-9
CDR3nt: TGTGCCAGCAGCTCGGGGACTAGCGGGGTCAAATCCGGTGAGCAGTACTTC
CDR3aa: CASSSGTSGVKSGEQYF

abundance: many
d_gene: TRBD2
j_gene: TRBJ2-7
v_gene: TRBV27
CDR3nt: TGTGCCAGCAGTAGGACTAGCTCCTACGAGCAGTACTTC
CDR3aa: CASSRTSSYEQYF

abundance: -
d_gene: -
j_gene: TRBJ2-7
v_gene: TRBV5-1
CDR3nt: TGCGCCAGCAGCCCACCAGGGGGGGCAGCCTACGAGCAGTACTTC
CDR3aa: CASSPPGGAAYEQYF

abundance: -
d_gene: TRBD2
j_gene: TRBJ2-5
v_gene: TRBV7-8
CDR3nt: TGTGCCAGCAGCTTATCTCCTAGCGGGAGTGGGGTCCAAGAGACCCAGTACTTC
CDR3aa: CASSLSPSGSGVQETQYF

abundance: -
d_gene: -
j_gene: TRBJ2-3
v_gene: TRBV6-6
CDR3nt: TGTGCCAGCACCCCCCGCGGAAGTCATAGTACAGATACGCAGTATTTT
CDR3aa: CASTPRGSHSTDTQYF

abundance: -
d_gene: -
j_gene: TRBJ2-2
v_gene: TRBV6-5
CDR3nt: TGTGCCAGCAGTCCCCGACAGCGTATGACCGGGGAGCTGTTTTTT
CDR3aa: CASSPRQRMTGELFF